The sequence of this TCR beta chain was determined in a study of identifying expanded T cells in peripheral blood. CDR3 length equals 14 residues. V lost 4 bases and J lost 4; bases outside the gene matches: 2. CDR1 and CDR2 from the germline V gene are ENHRY and SYGVKD. The assay was immunoSEQ multiplex PCR, and TCRdb's table has in-frame clones only and misses some. The sample yields about 130,000 clones, approximately 86% seen once. This clone was recorded only once. The sample comprised blood. The chain carries TRBV10-3 and TRBJ2-1, with 9 bases identical to TRBD2. This TCR came from a person aged 18-70 years in good health. The CDR3 spells CAISVTSGYNEQFF. CDR3 sequence (DNA): TGTGCCATCAGTGTGACTAGCGGTTACAATGAGCAGTTCTTC.